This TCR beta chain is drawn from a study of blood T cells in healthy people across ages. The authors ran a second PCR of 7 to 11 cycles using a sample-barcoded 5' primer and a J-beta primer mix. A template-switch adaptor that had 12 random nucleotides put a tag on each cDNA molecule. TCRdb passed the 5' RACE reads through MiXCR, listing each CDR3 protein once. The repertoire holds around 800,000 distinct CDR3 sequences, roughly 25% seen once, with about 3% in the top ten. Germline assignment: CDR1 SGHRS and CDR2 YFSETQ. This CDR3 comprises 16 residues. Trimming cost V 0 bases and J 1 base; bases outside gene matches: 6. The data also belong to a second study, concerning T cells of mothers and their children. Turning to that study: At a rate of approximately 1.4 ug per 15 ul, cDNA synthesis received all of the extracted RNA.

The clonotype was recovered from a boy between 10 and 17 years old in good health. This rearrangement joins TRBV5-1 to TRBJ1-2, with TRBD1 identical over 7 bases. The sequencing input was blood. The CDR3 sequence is CASSLARDRNNYGYTF. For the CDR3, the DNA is TGCGCCAGCAGCTTGGCTAGGGACAGAAATAACTATGGCTACACCTTC.